The 15 T cell receptor beta chains below were found in one sample sequenced in a study of blood T cells in healthy people across ages. A sample-barcoded 5' primer and a J-beta primer mix were used in a second PCR of roughly 7 to 11 cycles. Via MiXCR, TCRdb re-called the 5' RACE reads, giving one row per CDR3 protein. The sample has hundreds of thousands of distinct CDR3 sequences; roughly three fifths are singletons. Source material: blood. All receptors come from a man aged 40-55 years in good health.

Note on this clonotype: One end of the junction does not line up with germline, which may come from a read error. The genes are TRBV2 and TRBJ1-2, with D perhaps matching TRBD1 (6 bases). Germline CDR1 SNHLY, CDR2 FYNNEI. The CDR3 covers 15 residues. The CDR3 DNA reads as TGTGCCAGCAGTGAAGAAACAGGGCTTAACTATGGCTACATCTTC. Encoded protein: CASSEETGLNYGYIF. The entire variable domain, with the rest obtained from reference TRBV2 and TRBJ1-2, is as follows: EPEVTQTPSHQVTQMGQEVILRCVPISNHLYFYWYRQILGQKVEFLVSFYNNEISEKSEIFDDQFSVERPDGSNFTLKIRSTKLEDSAMYFCASSEETGLNYGYIFGSGTRLTVV.

The table lists this clonotype with many counts. V usage is TRBV6-4 and J usage is TRBJ2-1; D could derive from TRBD1 or TRBD2 (5 bases each). CDR3 length: 15 residues. V was clipped by 2 bases and J by 0 bases, with 8 bases between them. CDR1 is MRHNA and CDR2 is SNTAGT in the germline V gene. The chain's CDR3 is CASSDERGSYNEQFF. CDR3 bases: TGTGCCAGCAGTGACGAGAGGGGCTCCTACAATGAGCAGTTCTTC.

This clonotype was seen repeatedly, ten times or more. The chain recombines TRBV6-5 with TRBJ1-5, with 8 bases identical to TRBD1. CDR1 is MNHEY, CDR2 SVGAGI, per germline. V lost 5 bases, J lost 5 bases, and 11 bases stayed unmatched. The CDR3 has 16 amino acids. CDR3 DNA sequence: TGTGCCAGCAGTAGATCCGGGACAGGAAGCGATCAGCCCCAGCATTTT. Translation gives CASSRSGTGSDQPQHF.

The genes are TRBV4-3 and TRBJ2-2, with TRBD2 identical over 12 bases. After removal of 3 bases from V and 3 bases from J, the junction contained 20 bases not matched to a gene. Per germline, CDR1 LGHNA and CDR2 YSLEER. This CDR3 is 22 amino acids long. The CDR3 sequence: CASSHPGGVGLAGRLDTGELFF. The CDR3 nucleotides are TGCGCCAGCAGCCACCCTGGGGGGGTTGGACTAGCGGGACGTCTGGACACCGGGGAGCTGTTTTTT.

The chain carries TRBV6-5 and TRBJ1-3; 7 bases map to TRBD1. This CDR3 spans 19 amino acids. CDR1 and CDR2 (germline): MNHEY, SVGAGI. J gave up 0 bases and V 2 bases, and 13 bases lay outside the gene matches. The CDR3 coding sequence is TGTGCCAGCAGTTACCGACCGGGACAGAGACCTTCCTCTGGAAACACCATATATTTT. It translates to CASSYRPGQRPSSGNTIYF.

With regard to this clonotype: A read error may account for a junction end that differs from germline. The chain carries TRBV20-1 and TRBJ2-3, with 9 bases identical to TRBD2. CDR1 is DFQATT, CDR2 SNEGSKA, per germline (reference sequence). The CDR3 covers 15 residues. The CDR3 region has the DNA TGCAGTGCTAGAGATCTGCTAGCGGGAACAGATATGCAGTATTTT. This encodes CSARDLLAGTDMQYF.

The sample holds one count of this clonotype. This chain links TRBV28 with TRBJ2-3; 10 positions agree with TRBD1. V dropped 4 bases and J dropped 4; count of bases not matched to a gene: 2. CDR1 is MDHEN and CDR2 is SYDVKM in the germline V gene. There are 14 residues in the CDR3. The CDR3 loop is CASSWDRGSDTQYF. DNA of the CDR3: TGTGCCAGCAGTTGGGACAGGGGTTCAGATACGCAGTATTTT.

The CDR3 region has the DNA TGTGCCAGCAGTACTGGCGGGGAGCTTGGAGTCGCCCTCCACTTT. Translated: CASSTGGELGVALHF. V usage is TRBV27 and J usage is TRBJ1-6; D remains unclear. CDR1 and CDR2 from the germline V gene are MNHEY and SMNVEV (reference sequence). This CDR3 region has 15 residues. V gave up 5 bases and J gave up 14 bases, with 22 bases separating them.

This clonotype showed up just a few times. The chain is built from TRBV27 and TRBJ2-5, with 8 bases lining up with TRBD1. Germline CDR1 is MNHEY and CDR2 is SMNVEV (reference sequence). The V and J ends lost 2 bases and 5 bases, in that order; junction bases with no gene match: 10. The CDR3 has 16 residues. CDR3 DNA sequence: TGTGCCAGCAGTTTACTTCGGGACAGGTGGCCGGAGACCCAGTACTTC. Translating gives CASSLLRDRWPETQYF.

V and J are TRBV28 and TRBJ1-1; 9 bases line up with TRBD1. Germline lookup yields CDR1 MDHEN and CDR2 SYDVKM. The CDR3 has 14 amino acids. V shed 2 bases, J shed 8 bases, and the junction held 6 bases outside the gene matches. Here the CDR3 DNA reads TGTGCCAGCAGTTTACTACAGGGGGCTGGGGAAGCTTTCTTT. Encoded protein: CASSLLQGAGEAFF.

This clonotype has a handful of counts. The chain couples TRBV20-1 to TRBJ2-7; D tentatively fits TRBD1 or TRBD2 (5 bases each). Germline V gives CDR1 DFQATT, CDR2 SNEGSKA (reference sequence). The CDR3 loop spans 15 amino acids. The ends were cut back, 5 bases at V and 0 bases at J, with 17 bases in the middle. The CDR3 nucleotides read TGCAGTGCTGGGGGTTCGACACTGAGCTCCTACGAGCAGTACTTC. It yields the protein CSAGGSTLSSYEQYF.

Of note for this clonotype: One junction end does not reproduce the germline sequence, and a read error may be involved. The chain is built from TRBV4-2 and TRBJ1-6; D ambiguous. This CDR3 region has 11 residues. CDR1 is LGHNA, CDR2 YNFKEQ, per germline. The CDR3 is CASSSYSSLHF. CDR3 coding DNA: TGTGCCAGCAGTTCATATTCATCCCTCCACTTT.

The rearrangement joins TRBV12-3 or TRBV12-4 to TRBJ1-1; tentative D call: TRBD1 (5 bases). Deletions cut 6 bases from V and 5 bases from J, with 13 bases between. The CDR3 has 13 residues. The CDR3 loop is CASSPYEGTEAFF. The CDR3 DNA follows: TGTGCCAGCAGCCCGTATGAGGGGACTGAAGCTTTCTTT.

This clonotype was seen more than once but under ten times. As DNA, the CDR3 is TGTGCCAGCAGCCCTAGCGTAAGCACAGATACGCAGTATTTT. It is translated as CASSPSVSTDTQYF. J is TRBJ2-3 and V is TRBV12-3 or TRBV12-4, with D perhaps matching TRBD2 (6 bases). The V gene lost 6 bases and the J gene lost 0 bases, with 10 bases spanning the gap. The CDR3 runs 14 residues.

This chain links TRBV27 with TRBJ1-5; D is perhaps TRBD1 (5 bases). V shed 8 bases and J shed 9 bases, with 20 bases lying between them. Germline assignment: CDR1 MNHEY and CDR2 SMNVEV (reference sequence). The CDR3 spans 14 residues. Here the CDR3 DNA reads TGTGCCAGCCGTGCCACGTTAGACAGTAGGCCCCAGCATTTT. This sequence encodes CASRATLDSRPQHF.